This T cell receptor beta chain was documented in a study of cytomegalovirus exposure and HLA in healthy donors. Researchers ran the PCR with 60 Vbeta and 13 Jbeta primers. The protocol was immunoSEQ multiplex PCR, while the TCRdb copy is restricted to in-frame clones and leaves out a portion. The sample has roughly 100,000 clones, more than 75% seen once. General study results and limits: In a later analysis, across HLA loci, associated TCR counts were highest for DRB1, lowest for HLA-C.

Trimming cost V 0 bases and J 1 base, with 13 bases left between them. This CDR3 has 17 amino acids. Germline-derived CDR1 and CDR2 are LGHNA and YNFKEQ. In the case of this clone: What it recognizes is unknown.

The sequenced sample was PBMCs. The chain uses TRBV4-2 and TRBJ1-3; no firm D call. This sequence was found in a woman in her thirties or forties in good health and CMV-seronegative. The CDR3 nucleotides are TGTGCCAGCAGCCAAGATTGGGGAGGGTTGTCTGGAAACACCATATATTTT. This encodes CASSQDWGGLSGNTIYF.